These T cell receptor beta chains were read from a single sample in a study of blood T cell repertoires in COVID-19. TCRdb keeps only in-frame clones here, not all; method: immunoSEQ multiplex PCR. The sample holds about 270,000 clones, 70% to 90% seen once. Sequenced: PBMCs or T cells enriched from blood (not recorded which). The receptor source for this set is a woman aged 25 to 45 with acute COVID-19. Both conserved end residues are part of each CDR3. The D gene is left open where the match is weak. Only some rows state a clone size, as once, few, many or a class for expanded clones.

>TRBV4-1|TRBJ2-1|-|-|15
CASSQDQVTSNEQFF
TGCGCCAGCAGCCAAGATCAGGTGACCTCTAATGAGCAGTTCTTC
>TRBV11-2|TRBJ2-3|-|TRBD1|14
CASSNDRGADTQYF
TGTGCCAGCAGTAACGACAGGGGCGCAGATACGCAGTATTTT
>TRBV6-2/TRBV6-3|TRBJ2-7|-|-|16
CASSLLPQEVGYEQYF
TGTGCCAGCAGCCTACTCCCCCAGGAGGTGGGCTACGAGCAGTACTTC
>TRBV28|TRBJ2-7|-|TRBD1|14
CASSGQGFRYEQYF
TGTGCCAGCAGCGGACAGGGGTTTCGGTACGAGCAGTACTTC
>TRBV2|TRBJ1-4|-|-|14
CASSVRSHNEKLFF
TGTGCCAGCAGTGTTAGGAGTCATAATGAAAAACTGTTTTTT
>TRBV2|TRBJ1-1|-|TRBD1|14
CASTTGVPSGEAFF
TGTGCCAGCACGACAGGGGTCCCCAGTGGTGAAGCTTTCTTT
>TRBV7-3|TRBJ2-7|-|TRBD2|15
CASSPLAGSSYEQYF
TGTGCCAGCAGCCCACTAGCGGGGAGCTCCTACGAGCAGTACTTC
>TRBV6-6|TRBJ2-4|-|TRBD1|15
CASRTGQDLKNIQYF
TGTGCCAGCAGAACGGGACAGGACCTAAAAAACATTCAGTACTTC
>TRBV14|TRBJ2-7|once|-|16
CASSRALGRGNYEQYF
TGTGCCAGCAGCCGGGCCCTTGGGAGGGGGAACTACGAGCAGTACTTC
>TRBV23-1|TRBJ1-5|few|-|16
CASSPQQLWGNQPQHF
TGCGCCAGCAGTCCCCAACAGCTATGGGGCAATCAGCCCCAGCATTTT
>TRBV18|TRBJ2-2|-|-|19
CASSYRGLQGTTNTGELFF
TGTGCCAGCTCCTATCGGGGGTTACAGGGGACAACGAACACCGGGGAGCTGTTTTTT
>TRBV5-4|TRBJ2-7|-|TRBD2|17
CASSLPEASGRAEEQYF
TGTGCCAGCAGCTTGCCCGAGGCTAGCGGGAGGGCTGAGGAGCAGTACTTC
>TRBV28|TRBJ1-5|-|TRBD1|14
CASSSQGGNQPQHF
TGTGCCAGCAGTTCACAGGGGGGCAATCAGCCCCAGCATTTT
>TRBV27|TRBJ2-1|-|TRBD2|17
CASSLVGRVAGHHEQFF
TGTGCCAGCAGTTTAGTCGGCCGGGTAGCGGGACATCATGAGCAGTTCTTC
>TRBV13|TRBJ1-2|-|TRBD1|13
CASSLGTAHGYTF
TGTGCCAGCAGCTTGGGGACAGCCCATGGCTACACCTTC
>TRBV2|TRBJ1-6|-|-|14
CASGQEEAASPLHF
TGTGCCAGCGGCCAAGAGGAGGCTGCCTCACCCCTCCACTTT
>TRBV5-1|TRBJ2-7|-|TRBD2|14
CASGGGGSLYEQYF
TGCGCCAGTGGGGGAGGCGGGAGTCTGTACGAGCAGTACTTC
>TRBV5-4|TRBJ2-1|-|TRBD1|14
CASSRRDSGFEQFF
TGTGCCAGCAGCCGCAGGGACAGTGGATTCGAGCAGTTCTTC
>TRBV6-2/TRBV6-3|TRBJ2-2|-|-|16
CASSYYAGTPTGELFF
TGTGCCAGCAGTTATTACGCCGGGACTCCGACCGGGGAGCTGTTTTTT
>TRBV9|TRBJ2-3|-|TRBD2|15
CASTPTSGLGDTQYF
TGTGCCAGCACCCCGACTAGCGGATTAGGCGATACGCAGTATTTT
>TRBV5-1|TRBJ2-3|-|-|16
CASSLTSLLFTDTQYF
TGCGCCAGCAGCTTGACTAGCCTTCTGTTCACAGATACGCAGTATTTT
>TRBV18|TRBJ1-2|-|-|17
CASSPPTNPQGIYGYTF
TGTGCCAGCTCACCACCGACAAACCCCCAGGGGATCTATGGCTACACCTTC
>TRBV27|TRBJ2-3|-|-|14
CASSLIRRTDTQYF
TGTGCCAGCAGTTTAATCCGTCGCACAGATACGCAGTATTTT
>TRBV2|TRBJ2-7|-|-|16
CASRGLLWEYGYEQYF
TGTGCCAGCAGGGGACTTTTGTGGGAGTACGGCTACGAGCAGTACTTC
>TRBV7-3|TRBJ1-2|-|-|15
CASSLERTANYGYTF
TGTGCCAGCAGCTTAGAGCGGACGGCTAACTATGGCTACACCTTC
>TRBV6-5|TRBJ1-3|once|-|11
CASSAGSTIYF
TGTGCCAGCAGCGCCGGGTCCACCATATATTTT
>TRBV27|TRBJ2-1|-|-|18
CASSIRGHVSGSYNEQFF
TGTGCCAGCAGTATAAGGGGCCATGTCTCAGGATCGTACAATGAGCAGTTCTTC
>TRBV6-4|TRBJ2-1|-|-|14
CAAGGPLAGREQFF
TGTGCCGCAGGGGGGCCCTTAGCGGGACGGGAGCAGTTCTTC
>TRBV9|TRBJ1-3|-|-|14
CASGSGNSGNTIYF
TGTGCCAGCGGCTCGGGAAACTCTGGAAACACCATATATTTT
>TRBV28|TRBJ2-7|-|-|14
CASSLSGSSYEQYF
TGTGCCAGCAGTTTATCTGGCAGCTCCTACGAGCAGTACTTC
>TRBV28|TRBJ2-2|-|TRBD1|14
CASRLTGDTGELFF
TGTGCCAGCAGGTTGACAGGGGACACCGGGGAGCTGTTTTTT
>TRBV19|TRBJ1-5|-|-|14
CASTGDWQNQPQHF
TGTGCCAGTACCGGGGACTGGCAGAATCAGCCCCAGCATTTT
>TRBV6-5|TRBJ2-5|-|TRBD1|12
CASSLDRVTLNF
TGTGCCAGCAGTTTGGACAGGGTGACCCTTAACTTC
>TRBV5-1|TRBJ2-3|-|TRBD2|16
CASSDGLAESTDTQYF
TGCGCCAGCAGCGACGGACTAGCAGAAAGCACAGATACGCAGTATTTT
>TRBV5-4|TRBJ2-1|-|TRBD2|17
CASSSFTGTSGGMEQFF
TGTGCCAGCAGCTCGTTTACCGGGACTAGCGGAGGAATGGAGCAGTTCTTC
>TRBV5-6|TRBJ2-7|-|TRBD1|15
CASSRDRFGLSEQYF
TGTGCCAGCAGCCGGGACAGGTTTGGATTGTCCGAGCAGTACTTC
>TRBV5-8|TRBJ2-7|-|TRBD2|15
CASSLALAGVYEQYF
TGTGCCAGCAGCTTGGCCCTAGCGGGAGTTTACGAGCAGTACTTC